Shown below are 7 T cell receptor beta chains from a single sample sequenced in a study of T cells expressing NK-cell markers. TCRdb reprocessed the 5' RACE reads and stores each CDR3 protein as one record, lacking DNA. The listing records approximately 110,000 distinct CDR3 sequences. The sequencing sample was made of blood T cells: a sorted CD56 or NKG2C T cell subset, CD4+ or CD8+ T cells, or bulk PBMC T cells (not recorded which). These receptors originate from a woman aged 18-70 years in good health.

This chain joins TRBV2 and TRBJ2-1; TCRdb names TRBD1, which stays unverified in the absence of DNA. Germline V gene sequence: CDR1 SNHLY, CDR2 FYNNEI. The CDR3 loop spans 17 amino acids. Here the CDR3 reads CASCPTLGGRTYNEQFF.

V and J are TRBV29-1 and TRBJ1-1; without DNA, the TCRdb call of TRBD1 cannot be checked. The CDR3 runs to 14 residues. CDR1 and CDR2 (germline): SQVTM, ANQGSEA. CDR3 region: CSVEKQGAATEAFF.

This clonotype shows up as medium-sized by frequency. The genes are TRBV6-2 or TRBV6-3 and TRBJ2-1; TCRdb's D call, TRBD2, is unchecked because there is no DNA. The CDR3 runs to 15 residues. Looked up from germline, CDR1 is MNHEY and CDR2 is SVGEGT. The CDR3 reads CASSKAGGEANEQFF.

The chain recombines TRBV30 with TRBJ2-1. The length of the CDR3 is 12 residues. Looked up from germline, CDR1 is GTSNPN and CDR2 is SVGIG (reference sequence). CDR3: CAWSVPADEQFF.

The gene calls are TRBV9 and TRBJ2-3; TCRdb returns TRBD1, unconfirmable since there is no DNA. Germline V gene data show CDR1 as SGDLS and CDR2 as YYNGEE. The CDR3 is 12 residues long. CDR3 residues: CASSVEGGDAYF.

V usage is TRBV29-1 and J usage is TRBJ1-2; TCRdb's D call of TRBD1 is untestable without DNA. The CDR3 runs 13 residues. CDR1 is SQVTM and CDR2 is ANQGSEA in the germline V gene. CDR3 residues: CSVEPRGAYGYTF. The full variable domain, with the rest looked up from reference TRBV29-1 and TRBJ1-2, is SAVISQKPSRDICQRGTSLTIQCQVDSQVTMMFWYRQQPGQSLTLIATANQGSEATYESGFVIDKFPISRPNLTFSTLTVSNMSPEDSSIYLCSVEPRGAYGYTFGSGTRLTVV.

V usage is TRBV6-4 and J usage is TRBJ2-1; checking the TCRdb D call of TRBD1 is not possible without DNA. Germline lookup yields CDR1 MRHNA and CDR2 SNTAGT. This CDR3 spans 16 amino acids. This CDR3 reads CASSPTGAFSYNEQFF.